The rows below give T cell receptor beta chains drawn from one sample of a study of control samples from healthy donors and cancer patients. The method was immunoSEQ multiplex PCR; TCRdb's version includes in-frame clones alone and lacks a portion of them. The sample consists of some 150,000 clones, 75% to 95% of them appearing once. The sequencing sample was made of blood. These receptors were collected from a man younger than 35 in good health. Each CDR3 is given with its conserved first and last residue. A D gene is named only where the DNA matches it firmly. The size of a clone is reported for some rows only, either as once, few or many, or as a class for expanded clones.

D gene: -
V gene: TRBV12-5
clone size: -
J gene: TRBJ1-2
CDR3 protein: CASSVSVLYGYTF
CDR3 DNA: TGTGCTAGTTCTGTCTCAGTCCTCTATGGCTACACCTTC

D gene: TRBD2
V gene: TRBV10-1
clone size: -
J gene: TRBJ2-5
CDR3 protein: CASSESLAGGETQYF
CDR3 DNA: TGCGCCAGCAGTGAATCGCTAGCGGGGGGAGAGACCCAGTACTTC

D gene: -
V gene: TRBV5-1
clone size: few
J gene: TRBJ2-3
CDR3 protein: CASSLGRNTDTQYF
CDR3 DNA: TGCGCCAGCAGCTTGGGACGGAACACAGATACTCAGTATTTT

D gene: -
V gene: TRBV29-1
clone size: -
J gene: TRBJ2-1
CDR3 protein: CSVREGYEQFF
CDR3 DNA: TGCAGCGTTCGAGAAGGCTATGAGCAGTTCTTC

D gene: TRBD2
V gene: TRBV9
clone size: -
J gene: TRBJ2-3
CDR3 protein: CASSLGLARTDTQYF
CDR3 DNA: TGTGCCAGCAGCCTCGGACTAGCTAGGACAGATACGCAGTATTTT

D gene: -
V gene: TRBV4-1
clone size: -
J gene: TRBJ2-2
CDR3 protein: CASSLVSLVLLGSTTGELFF
CDR3 DNA: TGCGCCAGCAGCCTCGTGAGTTTGGTATTGTTGGGGAGTACCACCGGGGAGCTGTTTTTT

D gene: TRBD1
V gene: TRBV5-1
clone size: -
J gene: TRBJ1-2
CDR3 protein: CASSFDRANYGYTF
CDR3 DNA: TGCGCCAGCAGCTTTGACAGGGCTAACTATGGCTACACCTTC

D gene: -
V gene: TRBV6-2/TRBV6-3
clone size: -
J gene: TRBJ2-7
CDR3 protein: CASSSRLISPYEQYF
CDR3 DNA: TGTGCCAGCAGTTCAAGACTTATCTCACCCTACGAGCAGTACTTC

D gene: TRBD1
V gene: TRBV2
clone size: once
J gene: TRBJ1-4
CDR3 protein: CASSRQGRINEKLFF
CDR3 DNA: TGTGCCAGCAGTAGACAGGGTCGCATTAATGAAAAACTGTTTTTT

D gene: -
V gene: TRBV30
clone size: -
J gene: TRBJ1-2
CDR3 protein: CAWSGGGYGYTF
CDR3 DNA: TGTGCCTGGAGTGGGGGTGGCTATGGCTACACCTTC

D gene: -
V gene: TRBV9
clone size: few
J gene: TRBJ2-7
CDR3 protein: CASSVGQAISYEQYF
CDR3 DNA: TGTGCCAGCAGCGTAGGACAGGCCATCTCCTACGAGCAGTACTTC

D gene: -
V gene: TRBV10-3
clone size: -
J gene: TRBJ2-1
CDR3 protein: CAIRDHIRSYNEQFF
CDR3 DNA: TGTGCCATCAGGGATCACATCCGCTCCTACAATGAGCAGTTCTTC

D gene: TRBD2
V gene: TRBV6-5
clone size: once
J gene: TRBJ2-2
CDR3 protein: CASSYNGGGGGELFF
CDR3 DNA: TGTGCCAGCAGTTACAACGGGGGGGGCGGCGGGGAGCTGTTTTTT